Below, 21 T cell receptor beta chains from the same sample are listed, as sequenced in a study of blood T cell repertoires in COVID-19. Method: immunoSEQ multiplex PCR; TCRdb's copy keeps in-frame clones and lacks some. The sample has more than 150,000 clones, nearly 80% seen once. Sequencing used peripheral blood. The receptors were sampled from a woman in her 70s with acute or convalescent COVID-19.

The rearrangement joins TRBV7-9 to TRBJ2-7, with TRBD2 as a possible D gene (6 bases). The CDR3 has 18 residues. V was trimmed by 1 base and J by 0 bases, leaving 19 bases between them. Germline V gives CDR1 SEHNR, CDR2 FQNEAQ (reference sequence). CDR3 in amino acids: CASSLVRGYGGSSYEQYF. In nucleotides, the CDR3 is TGTGCCAGCAGCTTAGTACGGGGGTATGGGGGAAGCTCCTACGAGCAGTACTTC.

The chain joins TRBV29-1 to TRBJ2-5; 9 bases agree with TRBD1. CDR1 is SQVTM, CDR2 ANQGSEA, per germline. CDR3 length: 14 residues. Trimming cost V 3 bases and J 4 bases; bases outside gene matches: 6. The CDR3 nucleotides read TGCAGCGTTGACAATACAGGGGGCGCAGAGACCCAGTACTTC. Translation gives CSVDNTGGAETQYF.

The chain is built from TRBV5-1 and TRBJ2-5, with no clear D. The germline CDR1 and CDR2 sequences are SGHRS and YFSETQ. The CDR3 covers 14 residues. Trimming removed 0 bases at V and 1 base at J, with 7 bases between. CDR3 residues: CASSLDRSQETQYF. In DNA, the CDR3 is TGCGCCAGCAGCTTGGACAGATCCCAAGAGACCCAGTACTTC.

The V and J genes are TRBV7-2 and TRBJ2-6, with D maybe TRBD1 (5 bases). V gave up 3 bases and J gave up 2 bases, with 14 bases separating them. CDR1 is SGHTA, CDR2 FQGNSA, per germline. The CDR3 spans 17 residues. The CDR3 spells CASSFEPRAAGANVLTF. The CDR3 nucleotides are TGTGCCAGCAGCTTTGAGCCCAGGGCTGCTGGGGCCAACGTCCTGACTTTC.

This clone has a count of ten or more. CDR3 in amino acids: CASSLSFQRPSSYNEQFF. The CDR3 bases are TGTGCCAGCAGCTTAAGTTTTCAGCGGCCTAGCTCCTACAATGAGCAGTTCTTC. V usage is TRBV7-3 and J usage is TRBJ2-1; possible D gene TRBD2, 5 bases. Germline V gene sequence: CDR1 SGHTA, CDR2 FQGTGA. Trimming stripped 1 base from V and 0 bases from J, with 16 bases between. This CDR3 has 18 amino acids.

V and J are TRBV15 and TRBJ2-1; 8 bases are a match to TRBD1. Germline CDR1 and CDR2: LNHNV and YYDKDF (reference sequence). V shed 5 bases, J shed 7 bases, and the junction held 10 bases outside the gene matches. The CDR3 length is 15 residues. The CDR3: CATSSSGGWWNEQFF. The CDR3 DNA reads TGTGCCACCAGCTCTTCAGGGGGCTGGTGGAATGAGCAGTTCTTC.

The rearrangement uses TRBV2 and TRBJ1-4; D is perhaps TRBD1 (5 bases). V was shortened by 6 bases and J by 7 bases, with 18 bases between the two germline ends. This CDR3 is built from 15 residues. The germline CDR1 and CDR2 sequences are SNHLY and FYNNEI. This chain's CDR3 is CASRANGGSSEKLFF. For the CDR3, the DNA is TGTGCCAGCAGGGCCAACGGGGGGTCTAGTGAAAAACTGTTTTTT.

In DNA form, the CDR3 reads TGTGCCAGTAGTTCCATGCAGGGGATCCAAGAGACCCAGTACTTC. This codes for CASSSMQGIQETQYF. The chain links TRBV19 to TRBJ2-5; TRBD1 might be the D (6 bases). This CDR3 spans 15 amino acids. Germline CDR1 is LNHDA and CDR2 is SQIVND (reference sequence). V gave up 5 bases and J gave up 1 base, with 14 bases separating them.

This clone was counted at least ten times. This rearrangement joins TRBV5-1 to TRBJ1-3; TRBD1 is a possible D gene (5 bases). V was pared by 3 bases and J by 0 bases, with 7 bases between. The CDR3 is 14 amino acids. Germline CDR1 is SGHRS and CDR2 is YFSETQ. DNA of the CDR3: TGCGCCAGCAGCTACGGGGGCTCTGGAAACACCATATATTTT. It is translated as CASSYGGSGNTIYF.

The chain uses TRBV6-5 and TRBJ1-2; D might be TRBD1 (5 bases). Deletions cut 0 bases from V and 4 bases from J, with 15 bases between. The CDR3 sequence is 16 residues long. CDR1 is MNHEY and CDR2 is SVGAGI in the germline V gene. The CDR3 nucleotides read TGTGCCAGCAGTTACTCACTCACAGGTCTTGCCTATGGCTACACCTTC. This codes for CASSYSLTGLAYGYTF.

This clone has only a few counts. The chain couples TRBV6-5 to TRBJ2-5; the match to TRBD2 covers 8 bases. V lost 7 bases, J lost 5 bases, and 9 bases stayed unmatched. Per the germline V gene, CDR1 is MNHEY and CDR2 is SVGAGI. This CDR3 is built from 14 residues. The CDR3 nucleotides read TGTGCCAGCACGGACGGGAGGGCCGGTGAGACCCAGTACTTC. It yields the protein CASTDGRAGETQYF.

This clone has a single count. The chain has TRBV4-1 and TRBJ2-2; TRBD2 is a possible D gene (6 bases). The CDR3 is 16 residues long. V was cut by 0 bases and J by 2 bases, with 10 bases left in between. From germline, CDR1 is MGHRA and CDR2 YSYEKL. The CDR3 DNA reads as TGCGCCAGCAGCCAAGAAGCGGGCCAAAACACCGGGGAGCTGTTTTTT. Its translation is CASSQEAGQNTGELFF.

V usage is TRBV2 and J usage is TRBJ1-1; tentative D call: TRBD1 (6 bases). V dropped 7 bases and J dropped 2 bases, with 14 bases sitting between them. Germline V gene sequence: CDR1 SNHLY, CDR2 FYNNEI. CDR3 length equals 14 residues. The CDR3 protein is CASMKDSLNTEAFF. For the CDR3, the DNA is TGTGCCAGCATGAAGGACAGTCTAAACACTGAAGCTTTCTTT.

In its sample, this clone was seen a few times. The CDR3 nucleotides read TGTGCCAGTAGTACTGAGAGCTCCTATAATTCACCCCTCCACTTT. Translating it yields CASSTESSYNSPLHF. The chain is built from TRBV19 and TRBJ1-6; D call uncertain. The CDR3 has 15 amino acids. Germline V CDR1 and CDR2: LNHDA, SQIVND (reference sequence). Trimming removed 4 bases at V and 0 bases at J, with 7 bases between.

The V gene is TRBV3-1 (or the pseudogene TRBV3-2), the J gene TRBJ2-7, with TRBD2 matching 8 bases. Germline lookup yields CDR1 LGHDT and CDR2 YNNKEL (reference sequence). The V gene end was trimmed by 0 bases and the J gene end by 5 bases; junction bases not matched to a gene: 9. This CDR3 comprises 16 residues. CDR3 sequence reads: CASSQDLAGHLDEQYF. In DNA form, the CDR3 reads TGTGCCAGCAGCCAAGATTTAGCGGGACACTTGGACGAGCAGTACTTC.

The chain couples TRBV2 to TRBJ2-5; 7 bases are shared with TRBD2. The V gene's germline CDR1 is SNHLY and CDR2 FYNNEI. The CDR3 runs 14 residues. CDR3 DNA: TGTGCTTCTCGCGATAACAGCGGGGTTGAGACCCAGTACTTC. It translates to CASRDNSGVETQYF.

The chain combines TRBV19 with TRBJ2-3; 10 nucleotides agree with TRBD1. Trimming cost V 5 bases and J 4 bases; bases outside gene matches: 9. CDR1 is LNHDA and CDR2 is SQIVND in the germline V gene (reference sequence). This CDR3 has 16 residues. The CDR3 DNA reads as TGTGCCAGTAGTGCGCGACAGGGGGCGCAGGCAGATACGCAGTATTTT. It encodes CASSARQGAQADTQYF. Full variable domain (remainder filled in from reference TRBV19 and TRBJ2-3): DGGITQSPKYLFRKEGQNVTLSCEQNLNHDAMYWYRQDPGQGLRLIYYSQIVNDFQKGDIAEGYSVSREKKESFPLTVTSAQKNPTAFYLCASSARQGAQADTQYFGPGTRLTVL.

J is TRBJ1-1 and V is TRBV27, with TRBD1 matching 11 bases. The V segment lost 2 bases and the J segment 4 bases; nucleotides outside the gene matches: 0. Germline CDR1 is MNHEY and CDR2 is SMNVEV (reference sequence). This CDR3 comprises 14 residues. CDR3 sequence (DNA): TGTGCCAGCAGTTTAGGGACAGGGGGCACTGAAGCTTTCTTT. This gives the protein CASSLGTGGTEAFF.

This clone occurred once. For the CDR3, the DNA is TGTGCCAGCAGTGGGGGAACAGGGCATTCACCCCTCCACTTT. Its protein is CASSGGTGHSPLHF. The chain joins TRBV28 to TRBJ1-6, with a possible D match to TRBD1 (6 bases). V was clipped by 5 bases and J by 8 bases, with 13 bases between them. The CDR3 length is 14 residues. CDR1 is MDHEN and CDR2 is SYDVKM in the germline V gene.

V and J are TRBV3-1 (or the pseudogene TRBV3-2) and TRBJ2-7; perhaps TRBD2 as D (5 bases). V dropped 0 bases and J dropped 2 bases, with 8 bases sitting between them. The CDR3 is 14 amino acids. Looked up from germline, CDR1 is LGHDT and CDR2 is YNNKEL (reference sequence). In DNA form, the CDR3 reads TGTGCCAGCAGCCAAGAAGGAGGAACCTACGAGCAGTACTTC. It yields the protein CASSQEGGTYEQYF.

The chain carries TRBV18 and TRBJ2-2, with 13 bases identical to TRBD2. The CDR3 consists of 18 residues. Unmatched junction bases numbered 10, after V lost 4 bases and J lost 5 bases. Per germline, CDR1 KGHSH and CDR2 LQKENI. CDR3 protein: CASSLLGTSGNPTGELFF. The CDR3, as DNA: TGTGCCAGCTCACTGCTGGGGACTAGCGGGAATCCAACCGGGGAGCTGTTTTTT. Based on the CDR3 plus reference TRBV18 and TRBJ2-2, the full variable domain is NAGVMQNPRHLVRRRGQEARLRCSPMKGHSHVYWYRQLPEEGLKFMVYLQKENIIDESGMPKERFSAEFPKEGPSILRIQQVVRGDSAAYFCASSLLGTSGNPTGELFFGEGSRLTVL.